A selection of T cell receptor beta chains follows, all from one sample in a study of blood T cell repertoires in COVID-19. Clones were sequenced by immunoSEQ multiplex PCR, and TCRdb holds only the in-frame ones, with some missing. The data contain a few hundred thousand clones, 87% of them singletons. The sample comprised PBMCs or T cells enriched from blood (not recorded which). Every receptor here comes from a woman under 30 who had recovered from COVID-19. Both conserved end residues are part of each CDR3. Fields, in order: J gene, V gene, D gene, clone size, CDR3 protein, CDR3 DNA. D genes are given only for firm matches. Clone size, where shown, is once, few, many, or a class for clones that have expanded.

TRBJ1-1 TRBV4-3 NA NA CASSQDRRGSTEAFF TGCGCCAGCAGCCAAGATAGGCGAGGTAGCACTGAAGCTTTCTTT
TRBJ2-7 TRBV15 TRBD2 NA CATSRDLTSGRMVQYF TGTGCCACCAGCAGAGATTTGACCAGCGGGAGGATGGTGCAGTACTTC
TRBJ2-5 TRBV12-3/TRBV12-4 NA NA CASSLVTGTSHF TGTGCCAGCAGTTTAGTCACCGGGACTTCTCACTTC
TRBJ2-3 TRBV30 TRBD2 NA CAWSPGLAVDTQYF TGTGCCTGGAGTCCGGGACTAGCGGTAGATACGCAGTATTTT
TRBJ2-7 TRBV19 NA NA CASSIGPGDYEQYF TGTGCCAGTAGTATCGGACCAGGGGACTACGAGCAGTACTTC
TRBJ2-5 TRBV7-9 TRBD1 NA CVSSLGAAGTGDPETQYF TGTGTCAGCAGCTTAGGAGCAGCCGGGACAGGTGACCCGGAGACCCAGTACTTC
TRBJ1-4 TRBV20-1 TRBD1 NA CSASTSGGAANEKLFF TGCAGTGCTAGTACTTCAGGGGGCGCGGCTAATGAAAAACTGTTTTTT
TRBJ1-4 TRBV4-3 NA NA CASSQDRPGSGKLFF TGCGCCAGCAGCCAAGATCGGCCGGGGTCGGGAAAACTGTTTTTT
TRBJ2-3 TRBV10-3 NA NA CAIRETGTDTQYF TGTGCCATCAGAGAAACAGGCACAGATACGCAGTATTTT
TRBJ2-7 TRBV12-3/TRBV12-4 NA NA CASSPPQGHEQYF TGTGCCAGCAGTCCACCTCAGGGTCACGAGCAGTACTTC
TRBJ1-5 TRBV27 TRBD1 NA CASSPHRGNQPQHF TGTGCCAGCAGTCCCCACAGGGGTAATCAGCCCCAGCATTTT
TRBJ1-3 TRBV7-2 NA NA CASSLVAGSGNTIYF TGTGCCAGCAGCTTAGTTGCAGGGTCTGGAAACACCATATATTTT
TRBJ1-3 TRBV5-1 TRBD1 NA CASSLVGRGPGNTIYF TGCGCCAGCAGCTTGGTCGGCAGGGGGCCAGGAAACACCATATATTTT
TRBJ2-7 TRBV6-5 TRBD1 NA CASSRDRESYEQYF TGTGCCAGCAGCCGGGACAGGGAGTCCTACGAGCAGTACTTC
TRBJ2-1 TRBV29-1 NA NA CSVPATAENEQFF TGCAGCGTGCCCGCGACAGCCGAAAATGAGCAGTTCTTC
TRBJ2-1 TRBV3-1/TRBV3-2 NA NA CASSPIAAYNEQFF TGTGCCAGCAGCCCAATAGCGGCCTACAATGAGCAGTTCTTC
TRBJ2-7 TRBV11-2 TRBD1 few CASSLRTGLIYEQYF TGTGCCAGCAGCTTAAGGACAGGTTTGATCTACGAGCAGTACTTC
TRBJ1-1 TRBV5-5 TRBD1 NA CASSRFGQGATEAFF TGTGCCAGCAGCCGTTTCGGACAGGGGGCGACTGAAGCTTTCTTT
TRBJ2-5 TRBV28 TRBD1 NA CASSPSRTGRSVQETQYF TGTGCCAGCAGTCCTTCTCGGACAGGGCGGAGTGTCCAAGAGACCCAGTACTTC
TRBJ2-4 TRBV2 NA NA CASELEGIQYF TGTGCCAGCGAACTAGAAGGCATTCAGTACTTC
TRBJ2-2 TRBV9 NA NA CASSASRESVSGELFF TGTGCCAGCAGCGCGTCCAGGGAATCTGTATCCGGGGAGCTGTTTTTT
TRBJ2-3 TRBV7-3 TRBD2 NA CASSPSWSGGPPPTDTQYF TGTGCCAGCAGCCCCTCTTGGAGCGGGGGGCCCCCCCCCACAGATACGCAGTATTTT
TRBJ2-7 TRBV5-1 TRBD2 NA CASSTSGGSYEQYF TGCGCCAGCAGTACTAGCGGGGGCTCCTACGAGCAGTACTTC
TRBJ2-2 TRBV11-2 NA NA CASSLFRGSGELFF TGTGCCAGCAGCTTATTTAGGGGTTCCGGGGAGCTGTTTTTT
TRBJ1-5 TRBV25-1 NA NA CASSDRGLNQPQHF TGTGCCAGCAGTGACAGGGGTCTCAATCAGCCCCAGCATTTT
TRBJ1-4 TRBV28 TRBD1 once CASSSTGEINEKLFF TGTGCCAGCAGTTCAACAGGGGAAATTAATGAAAAACTGTTTTTT
TRBJ2-1 TRBV11-2 TRBD2 NA CASSQGDAGEVEQFF TGTGCCAGCAGCCAAGGGGACGCGGGAGAGGTTGAGCAGTTCTTC
TRBJ1-6 TRBV3-1/TRBV3-2 NA NA CASSPTTGSPLHF TGTGCCAGCAGTCCCACTACCGGTTCACCCCTCCACTTT
TRBJ1-1 TRBV6-5 NA NA CASSYSPSNTEAFF TGTGCCAGCAGTTACTCTCCCTCCAACACTGAAGCTTTCTTT
TRBJ1-3 TRBV7-9 NA once CASSLRGDSGNTIYF TGTGCCAGCAGCTTACGGGGAGACTCTGGAAACACCATATATTTT
TRBJ1-2 TRBV28 NA NA CASSSNPRESGYTF TGTGCCAGCAGTTCGAACCCTCGGGAGTCTGGCTACACCTTC
TRBJ1-3 TRBV5-1 NA NA CASSFGPGINTIYF TGCGCCAGCAGCTTCGGTCCAGGGATAAACACCATATATTTT
TRBJ1-2 TRBV5-4 TRBD1 NA CASSLGDRGSYGYTF TGTGCCAGCAGCTTGGGCGACAGGGGCTCCTATGGCTACACCTTC
TRBJ2-2 TRBV27 TRBD1 NA CASSTTGGTTGELFF TGTGCCAGCAGTACGACAGGGGGAACAACCGGGGAGCTGTTTTTT
TRBJ1-4 TRBV2 NA NA CASRRIVKEEKLFF TGTGCCAGCAGGCGGATCGTTAAGGAAGAAAAACTGTTTTTT
TRBJ2-3 TRBV27 TRBD2 NA CASSLFALAGPEFVDTQYF TGTGCCAGCAGTTTATTTGCTCTAGCGGGGCCAGAGTTCGTAGATACGCAGTATTTT
TRBJ1-5 TRBV5-8 TRBD1 NA CASSIQGYSNQPQHF TGTGCCAGCAGCATACAGGGGTACTCCAATCAGCCCCAGCATTTT
TRBJ1-1 TRBV6-4 NA NA CASSVRAIGNTEAFF TGTGCCAGCAGTGTTCGAGCAATTGGGAACACTGAAGCTTTCTTT
TRBJ1-4 TRBV2 TRBD1 NA CASSSTGGKLFF TGTGCCAGCAGTTCAACAGGGGGGAAACTGTTTTTT
TRBJ2-7 TRBV6-5 NA NA CASSSGLRSYEQYF TGTGCCAGCAGCTCGGGACTCCGCTCCTACGAGCAGTACTTC
TRBJ2-5 TRBV11-2 TRBD2 NA CASSAPLTSAKETQYF TGTGCCAGCAGCGCACCCTTGACTAGCGCGAAAGAGACCCAGTACTTC
TRBJ1-3 TRBV4-2 NA NA CASSQPQGSGNTIYF TGTGCCAGCAGCCAGCCGCAGGGGTCTGGAAACACCATATATTTT
TRBJ1-2 TRBV18 NA NA CASSPELNYGYTF TGTGCCAGCTCACCGGAGTTGAACTATGGCTACACCTTC
TRBJ2-2 TRBV9 NA NA CASTAGRNTGELFF TGTGCCAGCACGGCGGGAAGAAACACCGGGGAGCTGTTTTTT
TRBJ1-2 TRBV29-1 TRBD1 NA CSVGDRAGYGYTF TGCAGCGTGGGGGACAGGGCCGGCTATGGCTACACCTTC
TRBJ2-7 TRBV19 TRBD1 once CASSSGQGALDYEQYF TGTGCCAGTAGTAGCGGACAGGGGGCGTTGGACTACGAGCAGTACTTC
TRBJ1-1 TRBV28 TRBD1 NA CASSLTGGGTEAFF TGTGCCAGCAGTCTAACAGGGGGGGGCACTGAAGCTTTCTTT
TRBJ2-5 TRBV4-3 TRBD2 NA CASSQGLAGASETQYF TGCGCCAGCAGCCAAGGTCTGGCGGGAGCTTCGGAGACCCAGTACTTC
TRBJ1-2 TRBV5-1 NA NA CASNRDSRGGYTF TGCGCCAGCAACCGGGATTCTAGAGGAGGCTACACCTTC
TRBJ2-1 TRBV7-3 TRBD2 NA CASSPSGLAAYNEQFF TGTGCCAGCAGCCCCTCGGGACTAGCGGCCTACAATGAGCAGTTCTTC